This T cell receptor beta chain originates from a study of pediatric ulcerative colitis. The CDR3 has 15 residues. Germline CDR1 SNHLY, CDR2 FYNNEI. V was pared by 4 bases and J by 2 bases, with 12 bases between. Method: immunoSEQ multiplex PCR; TCRdb's copy keeps in-frame clones and lacks some. Among tens of thousands of clones listed, about 79% were seen once. The rectum was sampled with one to two pinch biopsies at colonoscopy. The chain carries TRBV2 and TRBJ2-1; possibly TRBD2 for D (6 bases). The sequence was obtained from a girl aged 10-17 years with moderate ulcerative colitis. Sequenced material: gut tissue. The CDR3 here is CASSANGGTYNEQFF. The CDR3 DNA sequence: TGTGCCAGCAGTGCGAACGGCGGGACCTACAATGAGCAGTTCTTC.